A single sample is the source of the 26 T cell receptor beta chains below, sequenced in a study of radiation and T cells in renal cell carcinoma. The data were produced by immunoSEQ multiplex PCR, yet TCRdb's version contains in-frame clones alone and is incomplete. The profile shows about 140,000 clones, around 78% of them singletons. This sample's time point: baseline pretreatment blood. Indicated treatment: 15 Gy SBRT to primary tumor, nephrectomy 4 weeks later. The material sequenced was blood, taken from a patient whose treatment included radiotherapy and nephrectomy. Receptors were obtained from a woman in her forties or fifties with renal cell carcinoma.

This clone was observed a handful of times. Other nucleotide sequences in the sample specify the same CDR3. The CDR3 reads CASSPDSGGYGYTF. The DNA of the CDR3 is TGTGCCAGCAGCCCGGACAGTGGTGGCTATGGCTACACCTTC. This chain links TRBV5-5 with TRBJ1-2; a weak D match, TRBD1 (6 bases). V lost 4 bases to trimming and J lost 4 bases, with 14 bases between them. The CDR3 is 14 residues long. The germline CDR1 and CDR2 sequences are SGHKS and YYEKEE (reference sequence).

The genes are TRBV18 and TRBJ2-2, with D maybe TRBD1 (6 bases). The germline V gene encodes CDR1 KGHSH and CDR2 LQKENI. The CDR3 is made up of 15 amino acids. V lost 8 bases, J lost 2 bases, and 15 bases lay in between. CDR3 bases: TGTGCCAGCCGAAAGGACAGTCCTAACACCGGGGAGCTGTTTTTT. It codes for CASRKDSPNTGELFF.

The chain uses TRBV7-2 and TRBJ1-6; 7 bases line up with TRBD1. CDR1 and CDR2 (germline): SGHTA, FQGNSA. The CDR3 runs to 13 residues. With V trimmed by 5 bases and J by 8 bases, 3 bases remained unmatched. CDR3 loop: CASSPDRDSPLHF. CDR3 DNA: TGTGCCAGCAGCCCTGACAGGGATTCACCCCTCCACTTT.

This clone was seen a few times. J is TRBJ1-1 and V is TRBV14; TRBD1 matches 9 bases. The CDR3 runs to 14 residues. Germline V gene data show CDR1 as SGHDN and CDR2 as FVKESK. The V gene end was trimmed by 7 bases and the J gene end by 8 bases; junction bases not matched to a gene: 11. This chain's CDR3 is CASKRARTGVEAFF. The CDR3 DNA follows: TGTGCCAGCAAACGAGCGAGGACAGGGGTCGAAGCTTTCTTT. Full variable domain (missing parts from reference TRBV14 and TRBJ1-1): EAGVTQFPSHSVIEKGQTVTLRCDPISGHDNLYWYRRVMGKEIKFLLHFVKESKQDESGMPNNRFLAERTGGTYSTLKVQPAELEDSGVYFCASKRARTGVEAFFGQGTRLTVV.

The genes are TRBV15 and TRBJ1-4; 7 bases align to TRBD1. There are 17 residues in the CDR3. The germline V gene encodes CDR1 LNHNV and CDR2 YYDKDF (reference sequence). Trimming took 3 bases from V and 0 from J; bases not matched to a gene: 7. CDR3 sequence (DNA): TGTGCCACCAGCAGGGGGGGGACAGCCGCAACTAATGAAAAACTGTTTTTT. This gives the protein CATSRGGTAATNEKLFF.

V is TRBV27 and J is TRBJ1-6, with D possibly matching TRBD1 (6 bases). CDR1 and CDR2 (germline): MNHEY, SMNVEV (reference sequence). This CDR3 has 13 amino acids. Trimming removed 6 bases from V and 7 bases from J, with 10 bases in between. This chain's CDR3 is CASSRDINSPLHF. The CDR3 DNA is TGTGCCAGCAGCCGGGACATAAATTCACCCCTCCACTTT.

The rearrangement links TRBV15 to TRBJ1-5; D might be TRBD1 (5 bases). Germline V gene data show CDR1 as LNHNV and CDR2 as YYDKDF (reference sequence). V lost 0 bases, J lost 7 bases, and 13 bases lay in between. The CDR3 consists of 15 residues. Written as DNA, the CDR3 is TGTGCCACCAGCAGAGATTTGGGGGAAGGACAGCCCCAGCATTTT. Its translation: CATSRDLGEGQPQHF. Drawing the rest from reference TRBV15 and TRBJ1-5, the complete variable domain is DAMVIQNPRYQVTQFGKPVTLSCSQTLNHNVMYWYQQKSSQAPKLLFHYYDKDFNNEADTPDNFQSRRPNTSFCFLDIRSPGLGDTAMYLCATSRDLGEGQPQHFGDGTRLSIL.

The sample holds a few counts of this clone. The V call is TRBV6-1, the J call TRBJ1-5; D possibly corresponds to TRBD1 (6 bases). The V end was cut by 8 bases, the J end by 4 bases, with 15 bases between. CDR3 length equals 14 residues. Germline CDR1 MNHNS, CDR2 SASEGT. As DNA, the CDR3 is TGTGCCAGCTTCCGGGAAGGGGGTAATCAGCCCCAGCATTTT. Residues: CASFREGGNQPQHF.

CDR3 loop: CSVVPQDTNYGYTF. The CDR3 DNA reads TGCAGCGTTGTCCCCCAGGACACTAACTATGGCTACACCTTC. V is TRBV29-1 and J is TRBJ1-2; tentative D call: TRBD1 (5 bases). The V end lost 4 bases, the J end lost 0 bases, and 12 bases lay between the germline ends. There are 14 residues in the CDR3. Germline V gene lookup returns CDR1 SQVTM and CDR2 ANQGSEA. The variable domain in full, with the rest retrieved from reference TRBV29-1 and TRBJ1-2, is SAVISQKPSRDICQRGTSLTIQCQVDSQVTMMFWYRQQPGQSLTLIATANQGSEATYESGFVIDKFPISRPNLTFSTLTVSNMSPEDSSIYLCSVVPQDTNYGYTFGSGTRLTVV.

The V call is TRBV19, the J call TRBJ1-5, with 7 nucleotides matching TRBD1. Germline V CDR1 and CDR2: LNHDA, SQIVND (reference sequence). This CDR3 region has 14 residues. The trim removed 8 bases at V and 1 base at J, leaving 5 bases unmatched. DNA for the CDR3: TGTGCCAGTCGGGGACAGCCAAGCAATCAGCCCCAGCATTTT. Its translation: CASRGQPSNQPQHF.

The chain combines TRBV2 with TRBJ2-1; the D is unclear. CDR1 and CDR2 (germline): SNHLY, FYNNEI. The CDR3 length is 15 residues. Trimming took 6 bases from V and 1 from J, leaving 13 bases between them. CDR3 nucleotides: TGTGCCAGCAGGGGCCCTCGTTGGTCCTACAATGAGCAGTTCTTC. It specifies CASRGPRWSYNEQFF.

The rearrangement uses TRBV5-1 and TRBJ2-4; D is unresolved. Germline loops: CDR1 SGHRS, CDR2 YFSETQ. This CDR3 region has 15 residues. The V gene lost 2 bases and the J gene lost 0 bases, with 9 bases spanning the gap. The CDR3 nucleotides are TGCGCCAGCAGCTTTGGCAGCCTAGCCAAAAACATTCAGTACTTC. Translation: CASSFGSLAKNIQYF.

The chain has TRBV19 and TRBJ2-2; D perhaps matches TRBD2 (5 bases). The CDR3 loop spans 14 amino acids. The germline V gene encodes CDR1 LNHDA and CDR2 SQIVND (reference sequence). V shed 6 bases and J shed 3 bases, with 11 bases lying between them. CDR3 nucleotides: TGTGCCAGTAGGGACCCCGGGGACACCGGGGAGCTGTTTTTT. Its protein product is CASRDPGDTGELFF.

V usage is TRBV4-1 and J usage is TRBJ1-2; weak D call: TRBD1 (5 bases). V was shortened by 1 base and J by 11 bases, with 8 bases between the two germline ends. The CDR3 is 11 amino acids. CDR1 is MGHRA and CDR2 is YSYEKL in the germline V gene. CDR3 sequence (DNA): TGCGCCAGCAGCCAAGGGGGGAGGTACACCTTC. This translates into CASSQGGRYTF.

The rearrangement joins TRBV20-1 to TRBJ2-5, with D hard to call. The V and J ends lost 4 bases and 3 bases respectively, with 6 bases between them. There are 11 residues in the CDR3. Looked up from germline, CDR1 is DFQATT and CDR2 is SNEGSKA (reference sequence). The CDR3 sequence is CSAKVEETQYF. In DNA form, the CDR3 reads TGCAGTGCTAAAGTAGAAGAGACCCAGTACTTC.

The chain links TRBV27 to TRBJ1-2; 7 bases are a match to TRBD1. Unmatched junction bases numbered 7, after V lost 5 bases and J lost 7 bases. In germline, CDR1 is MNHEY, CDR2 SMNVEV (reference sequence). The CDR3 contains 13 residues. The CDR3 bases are TGTGCCAGCAGTCCGGGACAGCGACGTGGCTACACCTTC. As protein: CASSPGQRRGYTF.

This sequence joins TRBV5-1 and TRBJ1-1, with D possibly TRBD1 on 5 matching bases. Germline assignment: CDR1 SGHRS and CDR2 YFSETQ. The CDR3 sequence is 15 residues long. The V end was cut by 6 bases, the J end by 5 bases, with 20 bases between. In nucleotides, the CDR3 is TGCGCCAGCACCGTTGGGAGGGACCTCGGGACTGAAGCTTTCTTT. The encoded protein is CASTVGRDLGTEAFF. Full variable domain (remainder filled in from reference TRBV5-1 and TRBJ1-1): KAGVTQTPRYLIKTRGQQVTLSCSPISGHRSVSWYQQTPGQGLQFLFEYFSETQRNKGNFPGRFSGRQFSNSRSEMNVSTLELGDSALYLCASTVGRDLGTEAFFGQGTRLTVV.

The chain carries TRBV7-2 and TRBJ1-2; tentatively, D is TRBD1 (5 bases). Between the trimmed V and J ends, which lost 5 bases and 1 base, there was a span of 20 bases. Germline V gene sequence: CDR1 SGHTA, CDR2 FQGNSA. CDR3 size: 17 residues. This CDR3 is CASSTRGGRQHNYGYTF. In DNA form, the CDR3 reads TGTGCCAGCAGCACCCGGGGCGGGCGACAGCATAACTATGGCTACACCTTC.

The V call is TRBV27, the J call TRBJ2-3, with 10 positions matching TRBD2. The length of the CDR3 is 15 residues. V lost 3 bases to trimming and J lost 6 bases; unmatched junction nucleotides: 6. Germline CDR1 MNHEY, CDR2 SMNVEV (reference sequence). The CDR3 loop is CASSFQRGGLDTQYF. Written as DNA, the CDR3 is TGTGCCAGCAGTTTCCAGCGGGGGGGCCTCGATACGCAGTATTTT.

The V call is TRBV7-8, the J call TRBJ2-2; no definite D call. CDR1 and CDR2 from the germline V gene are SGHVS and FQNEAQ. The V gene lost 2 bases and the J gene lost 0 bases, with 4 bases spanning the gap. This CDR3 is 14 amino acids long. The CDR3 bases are TGTGCCAGCAGCTTACTCGCGAACACCGGGGAGCTGTTTTTT. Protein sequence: CASSLLANTGELFF.

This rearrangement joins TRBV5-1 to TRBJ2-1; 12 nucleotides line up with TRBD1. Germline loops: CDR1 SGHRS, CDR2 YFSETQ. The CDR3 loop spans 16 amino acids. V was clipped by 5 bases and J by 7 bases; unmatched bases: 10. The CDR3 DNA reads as TGCGCCAGCAGTCAAGCCGGGACAGGGGGCGGAAATGAGCAGTTCTTC. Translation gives CASSQAGTGGGNEQFF. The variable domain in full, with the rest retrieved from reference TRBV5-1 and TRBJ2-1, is KAGVTQTPRYLIKTRGQQVTLSCSPISGHRSVSWYQQTPGQGLQFLFEYFSETQRNKGNFPGRFSGRQFSNSRSEMNVSTLELGDSALYLCASSQAGTGGGNEQFFGPGTRLTVL.

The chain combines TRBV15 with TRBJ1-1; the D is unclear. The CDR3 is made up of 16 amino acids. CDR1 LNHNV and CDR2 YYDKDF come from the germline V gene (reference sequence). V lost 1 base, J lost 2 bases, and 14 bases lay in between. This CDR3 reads CATSRGKGLPNTEAFF. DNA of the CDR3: TGTGCCACCAGCAGAGGAAAAGGACTCCCTAACACTGAAGCTTTCTTT.

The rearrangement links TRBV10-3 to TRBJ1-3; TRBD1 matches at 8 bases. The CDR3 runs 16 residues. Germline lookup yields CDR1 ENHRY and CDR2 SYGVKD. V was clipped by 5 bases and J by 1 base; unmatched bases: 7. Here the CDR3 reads CAISPAGGVSGNTIYF. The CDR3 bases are TGTGCCATCAGTCCGGCAGGGGGCGTTTCTGGAAACACCATATATTTT.

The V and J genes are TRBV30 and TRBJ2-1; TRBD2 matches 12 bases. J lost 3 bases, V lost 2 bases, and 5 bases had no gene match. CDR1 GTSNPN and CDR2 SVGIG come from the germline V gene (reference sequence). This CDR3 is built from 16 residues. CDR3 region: CAWSSSGGAFYNEQFF. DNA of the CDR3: TGTGCCTGGAGTTCTAGCGGGGGGGCCTTCTACAATGAGCAGTTCTTC.

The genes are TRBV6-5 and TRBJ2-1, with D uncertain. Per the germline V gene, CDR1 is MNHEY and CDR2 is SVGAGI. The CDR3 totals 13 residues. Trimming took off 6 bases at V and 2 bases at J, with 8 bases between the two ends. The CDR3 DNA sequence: TGTGCCAGCAGGGTAGGGACCTACAATGAGCAGTTCTTC. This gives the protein CASRVGTYNEQFF.

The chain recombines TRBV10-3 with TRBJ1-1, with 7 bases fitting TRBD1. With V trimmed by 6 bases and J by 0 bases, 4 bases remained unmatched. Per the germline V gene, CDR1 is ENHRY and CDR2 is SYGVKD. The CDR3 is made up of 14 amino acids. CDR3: CAIRETGLNTEAFF. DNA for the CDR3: TGTGCCATCAGGGAGACAGGGTTGAACACTGAAGCTTTCTTT.